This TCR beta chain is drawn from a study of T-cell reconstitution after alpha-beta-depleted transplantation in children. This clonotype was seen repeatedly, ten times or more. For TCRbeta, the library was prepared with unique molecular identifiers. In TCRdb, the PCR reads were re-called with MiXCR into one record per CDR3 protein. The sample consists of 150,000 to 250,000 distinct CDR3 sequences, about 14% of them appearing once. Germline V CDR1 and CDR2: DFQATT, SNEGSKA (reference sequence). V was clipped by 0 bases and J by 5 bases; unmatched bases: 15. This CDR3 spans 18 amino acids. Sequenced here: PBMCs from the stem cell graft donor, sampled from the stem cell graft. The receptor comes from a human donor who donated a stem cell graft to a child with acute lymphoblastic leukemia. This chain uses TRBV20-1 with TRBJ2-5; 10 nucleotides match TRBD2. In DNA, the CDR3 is TGCAGTGCTAGAGATCTTCGGGCTAGCGGGAGAGAGTGGGAGACCCAGTACTTC. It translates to CSARDLRASGREWETQYF.